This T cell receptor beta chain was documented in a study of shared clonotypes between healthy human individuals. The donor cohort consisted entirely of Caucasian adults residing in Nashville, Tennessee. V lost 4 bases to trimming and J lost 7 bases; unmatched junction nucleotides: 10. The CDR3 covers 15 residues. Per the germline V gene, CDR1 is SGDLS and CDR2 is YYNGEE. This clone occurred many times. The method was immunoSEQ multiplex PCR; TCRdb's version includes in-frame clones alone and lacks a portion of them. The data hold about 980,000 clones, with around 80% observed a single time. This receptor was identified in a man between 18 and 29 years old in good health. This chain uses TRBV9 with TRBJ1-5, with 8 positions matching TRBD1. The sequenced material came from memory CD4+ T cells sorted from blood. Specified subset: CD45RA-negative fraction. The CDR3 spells CASSSGQGEGQPQHF. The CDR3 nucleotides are TGTGCCAGCAGCTCCGGACAGGGAGAAGGACAGCCCCAGCATTTT. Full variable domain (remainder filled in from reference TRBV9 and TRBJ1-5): DSGVTQTPKHLITATGQRVTLRCSPRSGDLSVYWYQQSLDQGLQFLIQYYNGEERAKGNILERFSAQQFPDLHSELNLSSLELGDSALYFCASSSGQGEGQPQHFGDGTRLSIL.